These 4 T cell receptor beta chains share one sample of origin, sequenced in a study of CD8 T cells in ankylosing spondylitis. TCRdb itself ran the 5' RACE reads through MiXCR, one entry per CDR3 protein. The sample has some 90,000 distinct CDR3 sequences, 27% seen once; the top ten hold approximately 59%. The sequenced sample was blood, either unsorted or a sorted T cell fraction (not recorded which). The receptors were gathered from a male donor with ankylosing spondylitis or in good health (not recorded which).

In its sample, this clonotype was seen a few times. J is TRBJ2-2 and V is TRBV7-2; D remains unclear. CDR1 is SGHTA, CDR2 FQGNSA, per germline. The CDR3 runs to 15 residues. V was clipped by 2 bases and J by 0 bases, with 7 bases between them. Written as DNA, the CDR3 is TGTGCCAGCAGCTTAAGTACAGCGAACACCGGGGAGCTGTTTTTT. Encoded protein: CASSLSTANTGELFF.

This clonotype was found many times. The CDR3 here is CASSPIKSGNLLSTDTQYF. The CDR3, as DNA: TGTGCCAGCAGCCCTATTAAAAGCGGGAACCTCCTTAGCACAGATACGCAGTATTTT. V is TRBV6-4 and J is TRBJ2-3; 7 bases fit TRBD2. The ends lost 6 bases at V and 0 bases at J; junction bases unmatched: 18. In germline, CDR1 is MRHNA, CDR2 SNTAGT. The CDR3 is 19 residues long.

This chain links TRBV18 with TRBJ2-1; no firm D call. Trimming removed 0 bases at V and 4 bases at J, with 4 bases between. From germline, CDR1 is KGHSH and CDR2 LQKENI. This CDR3 spans 13 amino acids. The DNA of the CDR3 is TGTGCCAGCTCACCACCTGAATACAATGAGCAGTTCTTC. Encoded protein: CASSPPEYNEQFF.

The chain is built from TRBV29-1 and TRBJ1-1, with a weak D call TRBD1 (5 bases). Germline loops: CDR1 SQVTM, CDR2 ANQGSEA. V lost 7 bases, J lost 1 base, and 16 bases lay in between. CDR3 size: 14 residues. The chain's CDR3 is CSASPAGGNTEAFF. For the CDR3, the DNA is TGCAGCGCAAGCCCGGCGGGGGGGAACACTGAAGCTTTCTTT.